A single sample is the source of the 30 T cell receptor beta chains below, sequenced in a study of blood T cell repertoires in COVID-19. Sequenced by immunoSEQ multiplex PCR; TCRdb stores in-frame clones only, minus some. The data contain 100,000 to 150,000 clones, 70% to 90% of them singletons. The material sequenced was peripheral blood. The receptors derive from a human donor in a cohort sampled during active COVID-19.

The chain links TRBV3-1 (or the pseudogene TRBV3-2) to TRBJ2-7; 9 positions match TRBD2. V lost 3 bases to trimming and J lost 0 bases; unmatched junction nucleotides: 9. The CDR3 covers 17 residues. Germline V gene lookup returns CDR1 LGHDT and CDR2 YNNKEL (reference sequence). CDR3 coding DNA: TGTGCCAGCAGCCACGGGCTAGCGGGGCCGAGCTCCTACGAGCAGTACTTC. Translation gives CASSHGLAGPSSYEQYF.

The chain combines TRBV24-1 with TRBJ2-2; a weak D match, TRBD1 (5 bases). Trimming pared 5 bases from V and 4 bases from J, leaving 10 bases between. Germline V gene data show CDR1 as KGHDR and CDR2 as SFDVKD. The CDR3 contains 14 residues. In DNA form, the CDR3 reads TGTGCCACCAGTGGTCCTAGGGGCACCGGGGAGCTGTTTTTT. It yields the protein CATSGPRGTGELFF.

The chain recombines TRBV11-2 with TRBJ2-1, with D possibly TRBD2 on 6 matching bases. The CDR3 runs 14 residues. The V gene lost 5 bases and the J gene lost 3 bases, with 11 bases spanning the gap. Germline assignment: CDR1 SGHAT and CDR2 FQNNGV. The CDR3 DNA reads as TGTGCCAGCAGCCCAAGCGGGCGCTACAATGAGCAGTTCTTC. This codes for CASSPSGRYNEQFF.

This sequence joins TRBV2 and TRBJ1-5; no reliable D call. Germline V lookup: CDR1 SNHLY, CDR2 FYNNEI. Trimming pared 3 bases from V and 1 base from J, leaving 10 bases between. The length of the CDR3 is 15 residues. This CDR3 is CASSEPGGSNQPQHF. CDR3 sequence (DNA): TGTGCCAGCAGTGAGCCAGGAGGGAGCAATCAGCCCCAGCATTTT.

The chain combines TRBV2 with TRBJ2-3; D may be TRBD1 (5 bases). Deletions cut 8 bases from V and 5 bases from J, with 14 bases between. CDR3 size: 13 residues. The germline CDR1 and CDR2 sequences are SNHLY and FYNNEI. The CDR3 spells CASPSNRGDTQYF. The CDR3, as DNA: TGTGCCAGCCCTTCAAATAGGGGAGATACGCAGTATTTT.

The CDR3 loop is CAISESGGGTDTQYF. Here the CDR3 DNA reads TGTGCCATCAGTGAAAGCGGGGGCGGCACAGATACGCAGTATTTT. This chain connects TRBV10-3 to TRBJ2-3; TRBD2 agrees at 8 bases. V gave up 3 bases and J gave up 1 base; unmatched junction bases: 3. This CDR3 spans 15 amino acids. Germline values: CDR1 ENHRY, CDR2 SYGVKD.

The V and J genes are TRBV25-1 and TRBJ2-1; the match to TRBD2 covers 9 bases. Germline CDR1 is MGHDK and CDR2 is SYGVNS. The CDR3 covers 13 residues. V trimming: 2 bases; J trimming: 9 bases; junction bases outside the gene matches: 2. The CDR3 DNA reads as TGTGCCAGCAGTGAACCGACTAGCGGTGAGCAGTTCTTC. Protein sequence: CASSEPTSGEQFF.

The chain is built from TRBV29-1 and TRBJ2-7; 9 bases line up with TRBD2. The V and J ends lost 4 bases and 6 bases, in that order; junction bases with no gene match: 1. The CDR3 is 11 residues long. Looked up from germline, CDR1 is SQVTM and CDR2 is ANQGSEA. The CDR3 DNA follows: TGCAGCGTTGGGCGGGAGGGCGAGCAGTACTTC. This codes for CSVGREGEQYF.

The CDR3 sequence: CASLVLKQGTGELFF. The DNA for the CDR3 is TGTGCCAGCCTTGTTCTGAAGCAGGGCACCGGGGAGCTGTTTTTT. This rearrangement joins TRBV2 to TRBJ2-2, with D tentatively TRBD1 (5 bases). The CDR3 length is 15 residues. Germline assignment: CDR1 SNHLY and CDR2 FYNNEI. V lost 8 bases, J lost 4 bases, and 17 bases lay in between. Variable domain in full (rest from reference TRBV2 and TRBJ2-2): EPEVTQTPSHQVTQMGQEVILRCVPISNHLYFYWYRQILGQKVEFLVSFYNNEISEKSEIFDDQFSVERPDGSNFTLKIRSTKLEDSAMYFCASLVLKQGTGELFFGEGSRLTVL.

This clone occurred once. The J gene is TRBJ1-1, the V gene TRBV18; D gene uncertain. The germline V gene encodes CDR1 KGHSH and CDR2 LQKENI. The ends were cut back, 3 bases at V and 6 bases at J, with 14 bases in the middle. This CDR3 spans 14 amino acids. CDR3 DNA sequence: TGTGCCAGCTCACCGGGGAGGGAGGTGGCTGAAGCTTTCTTT. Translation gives CASSPGREVAEAFF.

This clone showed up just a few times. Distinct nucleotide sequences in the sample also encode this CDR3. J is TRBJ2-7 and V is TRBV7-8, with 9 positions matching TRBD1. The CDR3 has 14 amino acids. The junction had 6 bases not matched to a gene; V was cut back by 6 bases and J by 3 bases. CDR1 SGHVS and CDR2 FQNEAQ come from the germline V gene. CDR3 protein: CASSHRDRVYEQYF. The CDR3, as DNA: TGTGCCAGCAGTCACCGGGACAGGGTCTACGAGCAGTACTTC.

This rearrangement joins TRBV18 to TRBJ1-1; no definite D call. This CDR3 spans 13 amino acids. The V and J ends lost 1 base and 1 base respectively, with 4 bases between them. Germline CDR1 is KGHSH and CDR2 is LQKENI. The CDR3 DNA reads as TGTGCCAGCTCACCACTGAGGAACACTGAAGCTTTCTTT. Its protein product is CASSPLRNTEAFF.

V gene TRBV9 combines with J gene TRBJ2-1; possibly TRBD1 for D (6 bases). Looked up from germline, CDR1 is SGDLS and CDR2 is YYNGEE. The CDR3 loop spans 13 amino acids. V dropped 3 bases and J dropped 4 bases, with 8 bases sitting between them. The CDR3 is CASSAGQYNEQFF. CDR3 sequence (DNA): TGTGCCAGCAGCGCTGGACAGTACAATGAGCAGTTCTTC.

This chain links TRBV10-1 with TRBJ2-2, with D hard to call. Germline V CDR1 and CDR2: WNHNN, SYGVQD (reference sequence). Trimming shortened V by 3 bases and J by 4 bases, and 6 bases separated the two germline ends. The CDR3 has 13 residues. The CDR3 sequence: CASSDTSTGELFF. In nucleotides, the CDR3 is TGCGCCAGCAGTGATACATCCACCGGGGAGCTGTTTTTT.

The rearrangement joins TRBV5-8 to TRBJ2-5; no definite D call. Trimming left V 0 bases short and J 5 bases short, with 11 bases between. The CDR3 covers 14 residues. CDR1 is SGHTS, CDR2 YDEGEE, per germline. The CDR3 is CASSLAFLSETQYF. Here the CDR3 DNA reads TGTGCCAGCAGCTTGGCCTTTTTGAGTGAGACCCAGTACTTC.

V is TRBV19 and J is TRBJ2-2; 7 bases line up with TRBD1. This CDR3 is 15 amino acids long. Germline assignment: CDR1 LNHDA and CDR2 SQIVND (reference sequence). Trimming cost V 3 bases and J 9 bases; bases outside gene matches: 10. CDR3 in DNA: TGTGCCAGTAGTATTATGGGGACAGCCGTGAGGGAGCTGTTTTTT. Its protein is CASSIMGTAVRELFF.

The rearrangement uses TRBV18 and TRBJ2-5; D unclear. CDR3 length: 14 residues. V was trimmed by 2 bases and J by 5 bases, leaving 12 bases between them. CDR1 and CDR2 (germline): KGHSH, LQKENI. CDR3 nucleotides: TGTGCCAGCTCACCATATAGCATCGGGGAGACCCAGTACTTC. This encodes CASSPYSIGETQYF.

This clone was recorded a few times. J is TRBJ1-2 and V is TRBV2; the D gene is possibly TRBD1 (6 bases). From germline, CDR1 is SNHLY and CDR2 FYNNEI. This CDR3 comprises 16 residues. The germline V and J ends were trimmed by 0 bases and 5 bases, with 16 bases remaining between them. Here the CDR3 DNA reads TGTGCCAGCAGTGAAGCGCGGGGGGACATATTGTATGGCTACACCTTC. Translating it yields CASSEARGDILYGYTF.

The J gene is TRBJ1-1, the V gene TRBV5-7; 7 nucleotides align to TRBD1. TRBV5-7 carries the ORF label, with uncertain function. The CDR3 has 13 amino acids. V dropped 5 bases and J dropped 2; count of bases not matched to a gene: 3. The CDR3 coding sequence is TGTGCCAGCAGGCGGGACAGCAACACTGAAGCTTTCTTT. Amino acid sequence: CASRRDSNTEAFF.

Written as DNA, the CDR3 is TGCGCCAGCAGCCGGACAGGAGAAAACACCGGGGAGCTGTTTTTT. It is translated as CASSRTGENTGELFF. V and J are TRBV4-1 and TRBJ2-2; 7 bases fit TRBD1. Germline CDR1 reads MGHRA; CDR2 reads YSYEKL. The CDR3 has 15 residues. The junction had 4 bases not matched to a gene; V was cut back by 4 bases and J by 2 bases.

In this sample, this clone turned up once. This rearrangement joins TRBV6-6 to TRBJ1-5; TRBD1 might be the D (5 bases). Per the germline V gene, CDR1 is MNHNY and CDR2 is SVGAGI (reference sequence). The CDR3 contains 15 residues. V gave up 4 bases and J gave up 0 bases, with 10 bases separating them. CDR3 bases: TGTGCCAGCAGTTGGGGGGACGATAGCAATCAGCCCCAGCATTTT. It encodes CASSWGDDSNQPQHF.

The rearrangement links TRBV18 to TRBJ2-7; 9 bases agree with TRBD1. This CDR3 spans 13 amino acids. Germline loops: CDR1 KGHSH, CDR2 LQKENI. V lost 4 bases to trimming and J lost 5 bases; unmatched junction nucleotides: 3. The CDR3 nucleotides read TGTGCCAGCTCACTATGGACAGGGGACGAGCAGTACTTC. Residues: CASSLWTGDEQYF.

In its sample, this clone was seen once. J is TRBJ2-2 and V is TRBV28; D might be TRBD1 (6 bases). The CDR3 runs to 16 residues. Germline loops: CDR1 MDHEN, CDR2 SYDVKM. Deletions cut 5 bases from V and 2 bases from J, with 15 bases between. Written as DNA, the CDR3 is TGTGCCAGCAGTACTGGGGGCAGGATTAACACCGGGGAGCTGTTTTTT. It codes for CASSTGGRINTGELFF. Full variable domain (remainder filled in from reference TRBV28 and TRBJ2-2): DVKVTQSSRYLVKRTGEKVFLECVQDMDHENMFWYRQDPGLGLRLIYFSYDVKMKEKGDIPEGYSVSREKKERFSLILESASTNQTSMYLCASSTGGRINTGELFFGEGSRLTVL.

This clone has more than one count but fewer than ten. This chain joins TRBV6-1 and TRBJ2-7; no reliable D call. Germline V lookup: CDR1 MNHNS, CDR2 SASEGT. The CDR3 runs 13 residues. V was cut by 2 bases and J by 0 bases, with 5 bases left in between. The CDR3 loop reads CASSERSSYEQYF. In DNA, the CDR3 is TGTGCCAGCAGTGAACGGAGCTCCTACGAGCAGTACTTC.

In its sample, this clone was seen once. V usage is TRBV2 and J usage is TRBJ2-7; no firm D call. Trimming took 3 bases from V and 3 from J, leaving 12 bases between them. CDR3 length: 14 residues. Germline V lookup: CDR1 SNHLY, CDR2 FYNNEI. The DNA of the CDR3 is TGTGCCAGCAGTGAGTTTCAGGTGAACTACGAGCAGTACTTC. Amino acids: CASSEFQVNYEQYF.

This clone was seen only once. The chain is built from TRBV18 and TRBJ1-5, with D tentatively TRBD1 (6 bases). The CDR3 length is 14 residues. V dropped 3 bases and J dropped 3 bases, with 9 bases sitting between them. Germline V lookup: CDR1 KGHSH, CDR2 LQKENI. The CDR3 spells CASSPGQNNQPQHF. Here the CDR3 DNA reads TGTGCCAGCTCACCTGGACAGAACAATCAGCCCCAGCATTTT.

CDR3 nucleotide sequence: TGTGCCAGTAGTATGACTAGCGAGTTTTTGGATACGCAGTATTTT. Translating it yields CASSMTSEFLDTQYF. The chain has TRBV19 and TRBJ2-3; 8 bases align to TRBD2. V gave up 3 bases and J gave up 6 bases; unmatched junction bases: 8. This CDR3 is built from 15 residues. Germline V CDR1 and CDR2: LNHDA, SQIVND (reference sequence).

The CDR3 is CASSPVGGPRYNEQFF. CDR3 bases: TGTGCCAGCAGCCCGGTGGGAGGGCCACGTTACAATGAGCAGTTCTTC. The chain employs TRBV3-1 (or the pseudogene TRBV3-2) and TRBJ2-1; TRBD2 matches 7 bases. With V trimmed by 4 bases and J by 4 bases, 10 bases remained unmatched. Germline V gene lookup returns CDR1 LGHDT and CDR2 YNNKEL (reference sequence). CDR3 length: 16 residues.

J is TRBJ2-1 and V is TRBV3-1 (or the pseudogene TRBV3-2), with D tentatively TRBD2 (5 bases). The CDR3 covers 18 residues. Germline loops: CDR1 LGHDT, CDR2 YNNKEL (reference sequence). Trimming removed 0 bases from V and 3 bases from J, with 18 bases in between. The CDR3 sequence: CASSQDLLAPTFYNEQFF. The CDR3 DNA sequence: TGTGCCAGCAGCCAAGATCTCCTAGCCCCTACTTTCTACAATGAGCAGTTCTTC.

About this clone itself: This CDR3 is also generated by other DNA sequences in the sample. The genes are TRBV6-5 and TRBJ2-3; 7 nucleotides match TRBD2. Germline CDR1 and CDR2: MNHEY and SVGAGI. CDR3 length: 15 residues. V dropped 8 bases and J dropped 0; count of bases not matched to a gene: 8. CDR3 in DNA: TGTGCCAGCGCCGCCAGCGGGGCGAGCACAGATACGCAGTATTTT. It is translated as CASAASGASTDTQYF.